A single sample is the source of the 3 T cell receptor beta chains below, sequenced in a study of blood T cell repertoires in COVID-19. Repertoires were generated with immunoSEQ multiplex PCR, while TCRdb's copy carries only in-frame clones and drops some. The data hold 250,000 or so clones, with less than 95% observed a single time. The sequencing sample was made of PBMCs or T cells enriched from blood (not recorded which). Receptor source: a man aged 40-49 years who had been exposed to COVID-19.

This chain joins TRBV28 and TRBJ1-2; 7 nucleotides match TRBD1. The CDR3 totals 13 residues. CDR1 MDHEN and CDR2 SYDVKM come from the germline V gene. The ends lost 6 bases at V and 1 base at J; junction bases unmatched: 2. CDR3: CASSRQGNYGYTF. DNA for the CDR3: TGTGCCAGCAGCCGACAGGGTAACTATGGCTACACCTTC.

The chain has TRBV5-1 and TRBJ1-4; the D is unclear. Trimming removed 0 bases from V and 8 bases from J, with 14 bases in between. The CDR3 spans 15 residues. CDR1 is SGHRS and CDR2 is YFSETQ in the germline V gene. CDR3 sequence: CASSLGAQSGEKLFF. The CDR3 nucleotides are TGCGCCAGCAGCTTGGGGGCCCAAAGCGGGGAAAAACTGTTTTTT. The full variable domain, in which reference TRBV5-1 and TRBJ1-4 provide the parts outside the CDR3, is KAGVTQTPRYLIKTRGQQVTLSCSPISGHRSVSWYQQTPGQGLQFLFEYFSETQRNKGNFPGRFSGRQFSNSRSEMNVSTLELGDSALYLCASSLGAQSGEKLFFGSGTQLSVL.

The V gene is TRBV5-1, the J gene TRBJ2-7; the D is unclear. CDR3 size: 15 residues. Germline lookup yields CDR1 SGHRS and CDR2 YFSETQ. Deletions cut 0 bases from V and 0 bases from J, with 10 bases between. The CDR3 protein is CASSLALTSSYEQYF. The CDR3 nucleotides are TGCGCCAGCAGCTTGGCACTAACGAGCTCCTACGAGCAGTACTTC.